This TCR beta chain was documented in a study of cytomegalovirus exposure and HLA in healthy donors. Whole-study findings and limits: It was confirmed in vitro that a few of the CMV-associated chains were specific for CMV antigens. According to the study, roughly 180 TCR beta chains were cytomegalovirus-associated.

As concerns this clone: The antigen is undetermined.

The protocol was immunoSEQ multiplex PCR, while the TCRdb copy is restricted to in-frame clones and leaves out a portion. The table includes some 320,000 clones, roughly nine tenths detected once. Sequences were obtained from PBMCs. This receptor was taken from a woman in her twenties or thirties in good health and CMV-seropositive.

The CDR3 sequence is CASSLQAEYNEQFF. The DNA of the CDR3 is TGTGCCAGCAGTTTACAGGCTGAGTACAATGAGCAGTTCTTC. The chain uses TRBV27 and TRBJ2-1; D is ambiguous. Germline CDR1 MNHEY, CDR2 SMNVEV (reference sequence). The CDR3 has 14 amino acids. The V gene lost 2 bases and the J gene lost 4 bases, with 9 bases spanning the gap.